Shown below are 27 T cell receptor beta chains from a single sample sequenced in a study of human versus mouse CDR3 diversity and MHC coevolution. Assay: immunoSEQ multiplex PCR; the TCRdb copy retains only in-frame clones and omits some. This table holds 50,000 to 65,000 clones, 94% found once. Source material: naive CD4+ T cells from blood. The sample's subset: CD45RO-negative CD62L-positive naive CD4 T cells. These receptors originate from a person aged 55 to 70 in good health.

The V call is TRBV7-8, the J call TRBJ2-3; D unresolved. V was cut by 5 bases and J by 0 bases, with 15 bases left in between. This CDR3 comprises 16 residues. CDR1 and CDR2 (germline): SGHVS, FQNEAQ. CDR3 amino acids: CASSLRWAGSTDTQYF. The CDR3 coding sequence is TGTGCCAGCAGCCTTAGATGGGCCGGAAGCACAGATACGCAGTATTTT.

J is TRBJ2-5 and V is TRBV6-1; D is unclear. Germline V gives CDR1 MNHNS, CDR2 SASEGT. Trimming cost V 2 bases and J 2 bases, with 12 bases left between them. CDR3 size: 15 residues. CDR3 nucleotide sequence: TGTGCCAGCAGTGAAACTTTGGCGGTACAAGAGACCCAGTACTTC. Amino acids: CASSETLAVQETQYF.

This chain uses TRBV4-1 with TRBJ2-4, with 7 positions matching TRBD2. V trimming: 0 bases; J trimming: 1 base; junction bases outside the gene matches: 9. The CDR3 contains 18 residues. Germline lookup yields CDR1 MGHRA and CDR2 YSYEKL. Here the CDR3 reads CASSQEDSTSVAKNIQYF. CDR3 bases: TGCGCCAGCAGCCAAGAAGACTCAACTAGCGTGGCCAAAAACATTCAGTACTTC.

In nucleotides, the CDR3 is TGCGCCAGCAGTCCGGCTGTGCAGGGAAATGAAGCTTTCTTT. The encoded protein is CASSPAVQGNEAFF. V gene TRBV5-1 combines with J gene TRBJ1-1, with a possible D match to TRBD1 (5 bases). V was shortened by 5 bases and J by 7 bases, with 18 bases between the two germline ends. Germline values: CDR1 SGHRS, CDR2 YFSETQ. This CDR3 has 14 residues.

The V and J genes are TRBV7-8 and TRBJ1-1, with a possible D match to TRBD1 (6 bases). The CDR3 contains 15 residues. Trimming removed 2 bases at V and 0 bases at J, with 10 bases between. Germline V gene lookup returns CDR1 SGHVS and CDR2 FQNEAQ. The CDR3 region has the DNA TGTGCCAGCAGCTTATCGACAGGTTTGAACACTGAAGCTTTCTTT. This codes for CASSLSTGLNTEAFF.

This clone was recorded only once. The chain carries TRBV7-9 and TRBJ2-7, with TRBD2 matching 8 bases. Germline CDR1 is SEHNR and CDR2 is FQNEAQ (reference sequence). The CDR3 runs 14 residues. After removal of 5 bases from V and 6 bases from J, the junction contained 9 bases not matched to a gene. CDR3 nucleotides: TGTGCCAGCAGCGCAAGCGGGACTAGTGTCGAGCAGTACTTC. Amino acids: CASSASGTSVEQYF. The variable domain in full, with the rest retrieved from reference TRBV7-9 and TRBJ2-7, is DTGVSQNPRHKITKRGQNVTFRCDPISEHNRLYWYRQTLGQGPEFLTYFQNEAQLEKSRLLSDRFSAERPKGSFSTLEIQRTEQGDSAMYLCASSASGTSVEQYFGPGTRLTVT.

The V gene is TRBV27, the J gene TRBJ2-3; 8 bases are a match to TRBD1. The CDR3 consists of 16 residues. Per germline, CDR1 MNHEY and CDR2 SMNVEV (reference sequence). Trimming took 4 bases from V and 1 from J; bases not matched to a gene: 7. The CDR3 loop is CASSSPGQAGTDTQYF. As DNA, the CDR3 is TGTGCCAGCAGTTCGCCGGGACAGGCGGGCACAGATACGCAGTATTTT.

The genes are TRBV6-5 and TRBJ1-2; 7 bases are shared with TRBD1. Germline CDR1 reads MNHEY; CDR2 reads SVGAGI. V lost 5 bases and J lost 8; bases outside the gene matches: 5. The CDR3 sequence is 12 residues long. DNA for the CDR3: TGTGCCAGCAGTCGACAGGGAGGAGGCTACACCTTC. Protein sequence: CASSRQGGGYTF.

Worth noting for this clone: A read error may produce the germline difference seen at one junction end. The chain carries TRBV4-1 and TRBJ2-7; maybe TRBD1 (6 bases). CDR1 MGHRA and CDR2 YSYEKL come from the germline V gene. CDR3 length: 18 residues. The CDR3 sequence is CASSQGVQTGDLTYGQYF. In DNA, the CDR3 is TGCGCCAGCAGCCAAGGAGTTCAGACAGGAGACCTAACCTACGGGCAGTACTTC.

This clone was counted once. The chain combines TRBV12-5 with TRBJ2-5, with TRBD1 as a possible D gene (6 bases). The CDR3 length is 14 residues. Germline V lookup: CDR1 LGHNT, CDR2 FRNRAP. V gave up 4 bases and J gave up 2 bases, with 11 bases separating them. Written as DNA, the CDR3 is TGTGCTAGTGGTTCAGGGACACCTCAAGAGACCCAGTACTTC. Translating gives CASGSGTPQETQYF.

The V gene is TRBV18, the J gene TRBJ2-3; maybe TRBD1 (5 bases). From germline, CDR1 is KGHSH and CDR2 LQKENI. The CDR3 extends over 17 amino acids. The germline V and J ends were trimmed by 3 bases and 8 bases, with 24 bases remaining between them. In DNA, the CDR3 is TGTGCCAGCTCACCCCCCTCGAGTTGGGGCATTATGGGTACGCAGTATTTT. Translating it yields CASSPPSSWGIMGTQYF.

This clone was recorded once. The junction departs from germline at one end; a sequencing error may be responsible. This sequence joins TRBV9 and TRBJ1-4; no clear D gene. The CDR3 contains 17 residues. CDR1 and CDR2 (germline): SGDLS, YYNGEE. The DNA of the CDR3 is TGTGCCAGCCGCGTAGGACCAGGAGCGGCAACTAATGAAAAACTGTTTTTT. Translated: CASRVGPGAATNEKLFF.

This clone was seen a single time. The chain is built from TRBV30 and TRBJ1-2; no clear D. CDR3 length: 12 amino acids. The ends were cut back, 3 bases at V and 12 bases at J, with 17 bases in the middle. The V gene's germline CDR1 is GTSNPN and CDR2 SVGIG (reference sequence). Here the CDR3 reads CAWSPFRAGHTF. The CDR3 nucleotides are TGTGCCTGGAGCCCCTTTCGGGCGGGCCACACCTTC.

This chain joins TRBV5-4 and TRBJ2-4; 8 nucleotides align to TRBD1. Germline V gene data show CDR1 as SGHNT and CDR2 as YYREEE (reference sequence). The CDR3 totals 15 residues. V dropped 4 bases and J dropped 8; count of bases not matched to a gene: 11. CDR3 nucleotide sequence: TGTGCCAGCAGCCTAAGACAGGGGAGAGTAGACATTCAGTACTTC. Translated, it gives CASSLRQGRVDIQYF.

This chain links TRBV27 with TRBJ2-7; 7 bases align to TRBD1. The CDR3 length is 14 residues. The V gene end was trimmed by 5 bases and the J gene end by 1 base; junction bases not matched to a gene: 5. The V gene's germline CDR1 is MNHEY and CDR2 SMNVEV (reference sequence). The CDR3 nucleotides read TGTGCCAGCAGTGAACTGGGACAGTCCTACGAGCAGTACTTC. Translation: CASSELGQSYEQYF.

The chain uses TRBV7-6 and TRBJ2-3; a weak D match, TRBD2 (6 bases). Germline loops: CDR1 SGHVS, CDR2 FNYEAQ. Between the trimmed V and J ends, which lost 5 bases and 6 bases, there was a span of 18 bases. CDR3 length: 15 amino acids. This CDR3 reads CASSQTRAGSDTQYF. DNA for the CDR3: TGTGCCAGCAGCCAGACTAGGGCCGGCTCCGATACGCAGTATTTT.

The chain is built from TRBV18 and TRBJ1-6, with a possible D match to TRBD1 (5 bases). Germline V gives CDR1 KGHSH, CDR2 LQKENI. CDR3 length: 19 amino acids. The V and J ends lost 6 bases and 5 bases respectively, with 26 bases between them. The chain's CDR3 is CASSRLGLRGRADNSPLHF. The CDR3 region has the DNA TGTGCCAGCTCCCGGCTCGGGCTACGTGGCAGGGCGGATAATTCACCCCTCCACTTT.

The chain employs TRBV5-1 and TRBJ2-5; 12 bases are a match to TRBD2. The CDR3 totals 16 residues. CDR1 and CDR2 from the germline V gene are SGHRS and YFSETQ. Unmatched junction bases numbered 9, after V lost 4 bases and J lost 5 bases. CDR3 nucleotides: TGCGCCAGCAGCGGATCTAGCGGGAGGGCCCGGGAGACCCAGTACTTC. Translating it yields CASSGSSGRARETQYF. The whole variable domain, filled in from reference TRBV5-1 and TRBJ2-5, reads KAGVTQTPRYLIKTRGQQVTLSCSPISGHRSVSWYQQTPGQGLQFLFEYFSETQRNKGNFPGRFSGRQFSNSRSEMNVSTLELGDSALYLCASSGSSGRARETQYFGPGTRLLVL.

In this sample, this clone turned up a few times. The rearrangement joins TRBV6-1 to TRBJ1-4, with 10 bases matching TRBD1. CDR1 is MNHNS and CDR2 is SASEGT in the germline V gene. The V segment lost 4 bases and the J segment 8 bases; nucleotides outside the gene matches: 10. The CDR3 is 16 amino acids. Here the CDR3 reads CASSANWDRGGEKLFF. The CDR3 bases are TGTGCCAGCAGTGCGAACTGGGACAGGGGAGGGGAAAAACTGTTTTTT.

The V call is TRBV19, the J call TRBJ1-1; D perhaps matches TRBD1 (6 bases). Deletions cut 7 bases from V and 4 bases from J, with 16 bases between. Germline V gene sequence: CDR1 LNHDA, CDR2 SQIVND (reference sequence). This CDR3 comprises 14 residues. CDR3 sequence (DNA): TGTGCCAGTATGGATGCGCGGGGGCGCACTGAAGCTTTCTTT. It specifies CASMDARGRTEAFF. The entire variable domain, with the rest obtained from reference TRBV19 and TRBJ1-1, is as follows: DGGITQSPKYLFRKEGQNVTLSCEQNLNHDAMYWYRQDPGQGLRLIYYSQIVNDFQKGDIAEGYSVSREKKESFPLTVTSAQKNPTAFYLCASMDARGRTEAFFGQGTRLTVV.

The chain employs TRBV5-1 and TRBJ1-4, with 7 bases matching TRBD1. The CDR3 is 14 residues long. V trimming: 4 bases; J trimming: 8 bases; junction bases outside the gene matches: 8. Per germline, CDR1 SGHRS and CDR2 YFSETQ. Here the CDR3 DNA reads TGCGCCAGCAGCCGACAGGGTATGGAAGAAAAACTGTTTTTT. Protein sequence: CASSRQGMEEKLFF.

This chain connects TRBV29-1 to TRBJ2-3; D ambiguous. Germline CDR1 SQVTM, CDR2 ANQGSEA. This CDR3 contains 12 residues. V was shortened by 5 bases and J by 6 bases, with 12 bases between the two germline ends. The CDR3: CSVHLPGDTQYF. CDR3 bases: TGCAGCGTTCATCTTCCAGGTGATACGCAGTATTTT.

The CDR3 loop is CASRETSGSWAEQFF. The CDR3 bases are TGTGCCAGCAGGGAGACTAGCGGGAGTTGGGCTGAGCAGTTCTTC. V gene TRBV6-5 combines with J gene TRBJ2-1; 12 bases match TRBD2. CDR3 length: 15 amino acids. The trim removed 6 bases at V and 9 bases at J, leaving 9 bases unmatched. From germline, CDR1 is MNHEY and CDR2 SVGAGI.

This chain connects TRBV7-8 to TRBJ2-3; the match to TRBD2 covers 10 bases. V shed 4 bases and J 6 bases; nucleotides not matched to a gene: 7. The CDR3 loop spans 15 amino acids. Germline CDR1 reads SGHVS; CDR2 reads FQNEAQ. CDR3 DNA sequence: TGTGCCAGCAGCTACTCTAGCGGGAGCTGGGATACGCAGTATTTT. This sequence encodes CASSYSSGSWDTQYF. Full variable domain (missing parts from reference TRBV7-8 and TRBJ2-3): GAGVSQSPRYKVAKRGQDVALRCDPISGHVSLFWYQQALGQGPEFLTYFQNEAQLDKSGLPSDRFFAERPEGSVSTLKIQRTQQEDSAVYLCASSYSSGSWDTQYFGPGTRLTVL.

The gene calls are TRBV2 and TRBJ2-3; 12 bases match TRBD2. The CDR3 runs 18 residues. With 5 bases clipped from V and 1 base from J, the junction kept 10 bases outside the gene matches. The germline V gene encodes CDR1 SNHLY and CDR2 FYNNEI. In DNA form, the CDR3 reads TGTGCCAGCAGTTCCCGGACTAGCGGGGTGGGCGGCACAGATACGCAGTATTTT. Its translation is CASSSRTSGVGGTDTQYF.

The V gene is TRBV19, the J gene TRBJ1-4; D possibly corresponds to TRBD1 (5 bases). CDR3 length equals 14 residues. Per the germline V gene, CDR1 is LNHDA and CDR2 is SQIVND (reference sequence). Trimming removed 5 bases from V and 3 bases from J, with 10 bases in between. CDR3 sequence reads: CASSFPGANEKLFF. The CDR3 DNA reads TGTGCCAGTAGTTTTCCGGGGGCTAATGAAAAACTGTTTTTT.

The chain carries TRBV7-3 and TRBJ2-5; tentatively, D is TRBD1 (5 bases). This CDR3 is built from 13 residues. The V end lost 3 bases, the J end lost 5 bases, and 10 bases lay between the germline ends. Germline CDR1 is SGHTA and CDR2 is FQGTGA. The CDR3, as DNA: TGTGCCAGCAGCTTGTGGCAGGGTGAGACCCAGTACTTC. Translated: CASSLWQGETQYF.